The 16 T cell receptor beta chains listed next were all sequenced from one sample in a study of blood T cell repertoires in COVID-19. TCRdb keeps only in-frame clones here, not all; method: immunoSEQ multiplex PCR. The sample has some 330,000 clones, 92% seen once. The sequenced material came from PBMCs or T cells enriched from blood (not recorded which). The receptors shown here come from a woman aged 25 to 39 who had recovered from COVID-19.

The chain couples TRBV29-1 to TRBJ2-1, with a weak D call TRBD1 (5 bases). CDR3 length: 10 amino acids. V shed 3 bases and J shed 15 bases, with 12 bases lying between them. Germline V gene lookup returns CDR1 SQVTM and CDR2 ANQGSEA. Here the CDR3 reads CSVEGQVGFF. CDR3 sequence (DNA): TGCAGCGTTGAGGGGCAGGTTGGGTTCTTC.

The chain carries TRBV9 and TRBJ1-6, with D tentatively TRBD1 (6 bases). From germline, CDR1 is SGDLS and CDR2 YYNGEE. The CDR3 consists of 16 residues. V lost 6 bases to trimming and J lost 6 bases, with 19 bases between them. CDR3 protein: CASKAGDLGLNSPLHF. The CDR3 DNA reads TGTGCCAGCAAGGCAGGGGATTTGGGGCTTAATTCACCCCTCCACTTT.

This rearrangement joins TRBV13 to TRBJ2-1, with TRBD2 identical over 10 bases. The CDR3 consists of 17 residues. Per the germline V gene, CDR1 is PRHDT and CDR2 is FYEKMQ (reference sequence). J gave up 4 bases and V 0 bases, and 6 bases lay outside the gene matches. CDR3 DNA sequence: TGTGCCAGCAGCTTAGGGGGAACTAGCGGGATTTACAATGAGCAGTTCTTC. Translation: CASSLGGTSGIYNEQFF.

V and J are TRBV11-2 and TRBJ2-5; unclear D gene. The CDR3 sequence is 14 residues long. V was pared by 0 bases and J by 7 bases, with 12 bases between. Germline-derived CDR1 and CDR2 are SGHAT and FQNNGV. The CDR3: CASSLDRDRLTQYF. CDR3 nucleotide sequence: TGTGCCAGCAGCTTAGATCGCGATCGGTTGACCCAGTACTTC.

This chain connects TRBV6-6 to TRBJ1-4; D is unresolved. Germline V gene sequence: CDR1 MNHNY, CDR2 SVGAGI (reference sequence). This CDR3 comprises 14 residues. Trimming pared 5 bases from V and 8 bases from J, leaving 15 bases between. The CDR3 here is CASSTGQLGEKLFF. The CDR3 DNA follows: TGTGCCAGCAGTACGGGCCAACTAGGGGAAAAACTGTTTTTT.

The rearrangement joins TRBV28 to TRBJ1-5, with TRBD1 as a possible D gene (6 bases). V was trimmed by 5 bases and J by 2 bases, leaving 22 bases between them. This CDR3 is built from 18 residues. CDR1 MDHEN and CDR2 SYDVKM come from the germline V gene. The CDR3 bases are TGTGCCAGCAGTCCAATGGGGTACAGGGTTGAGGGCAATCAGCCCCAGCATTTT. The encoded protein is CASSPMGYRVEGNQPQHF.

This clone was observed once. This rearrangement joins TRBV29-1 to TRBJ1-2, with 9 bases identical to TRBD1. Germline V lookup: CDR1 SQVTM, CDR2 ANQGSEA. The CDR3 length is 14 residues. The CDR3 region is CSGKSGQGDYGYTF. In nucleotides, the CDR3 is TGCAGTGGAAAGTCGGGACAGGGAGACTATGGCTACACCTTC.

This clone was observed a handful of times. Other nucleotide sequences in the sample specify the same CDR3. The J gene is TRBJ2-1, the V gene TRBV5-1; 7 bases are shared with TRBD2. The CDR3 totals 15 residues. CDR1 SGHRS and CDR2 YFSETQ come from the germline V gene. Losses at the gene ends were 0 bases for V and 0 bases for J; bases not matched to a gene: 0. CDR3 DNA: TGCGCCAGCAGCTTGGGCGGGAGCTCCTACAATGAGCAGTTCTTC. Translation: CASSLGGSSYNEQFF.

The chain has TRBV28 and TRBJ1-2; the D is unclear. Deletions cut 3 bases from V and 2 bases from J, with 4 bases between. Germline assignment: CDR1 MDHEN and CDR2 SYDVKM. The CDR3 sequence is 12 residues long. The DNA of the CDR3 is TGTGCCAGCAGTTTCCCGAACTATGGCTACACCTTC. Translated, it gives CASSFPNYGYTF.

A single count supports this clone. The genes are TRBV5-4 and TRBJ2-5; 9 bases fit TRBD2. This CDR3 has 15 residues. J lost 4 bases, V lost 0 bases, and 4 bases had no gene match. Germline CDR1 SGHNT, CDR2 YYREEE (reference sequence). CDR3 in amino acids: CASSLDAGGGETQYF. CDR3 in DNA: TGTGCCAGCAGCTTGGATGCGGGAGGGGGAGAGACCCAGTACTTC.

This clone was counted between two and nine times. The chain is built from TRBV28 and TRBJ1-2; 7 bases match TRBD1. The length of the CDR3 is 12 residues. V lost 5 bases to trimming and J lost 7 bases; unmatched junction nucleotides: 4. Germline loops: CDR1 MDHEN, CDR2 SYDVKM. CDR3 DNA sequence: TGTGCCAGCAGTAGGACAGGCAGTGGCTACACCTTC. Protein sequence: CASSRTGSGYTF.

The rearrangement links TRBV29-1 to TRBJ2-6; D possibly corresponds to TRBD1 (6 bases). Germline V CDR1 and CDR2: SQVTM, ANQGSEA. CDR3 length: 18 residues. V was trimmed by 4 bases and J by 0 bases, leaving 19 bases between them. The CDR3 protein is CSVAIRRQGLSGANVLTF. CDR3 coding DNA: TGCAGCGTTGCAATACGTAGGCAGGGGCTCTCTGGGGCCAACGTCCTGACTTTC. The whole variable domain, remainder taken from reference TRBV29-1 and TRBJ2-6, is SAVISQKPSRDICQRGTSLTIQCQVDSQVTMMFWYRQQPGQSLTLIATANQGSEATYESGFVIDKFPISRPNLTFSTLTVSNMSPEDSSIYLCSVAIRRQGLSGANVLTFGAGSRLTVL.

V is TRBV5-5 and J is TRBJ1-6, with 9 bases fitting TRBD1. V dropped 3 bases and J dropped 10; count of bases not matched to a gene: 11. The CDR3 totals 16 residues. Germline CDR1 and CDR2: SGHKS and YYEKEE (reference sequence). This CDR3 reads CASSSPGQGVRSPLHF. The CDR3 bases are TGTGCCAGCAGCTCCCCGGGACAGGGTGTACGGTCACCCCTCCACTTT.

The count of this clone is one. The chain has TRBV28 and TRBJ2-7; perhaps TRBD2 as D (6 bases). In germline, CDR1 is MDHEN, CDR2 SYDVKM. Deletions cut 2 bases from V and 0 bases from J, with 14 bases between. The CDR3 runs to 16 residues. CDR3 in DNA: TGTGCCAGCAGTTTAATAGCTAGCGCCTTCTCCTACGAGCAGTACTTC. Its protein is CASSLIASAFSYEQYF. The entire variable domain, with the rest obtained from reference TRBV28 and TRBJ2-7, is as follows: DVKVTQSSRYLVKRTGEKVFLECVQDMDHENMFWYRQDPGLGLRLIYFSYDVKMKEKGDIPEGYSVSREKKERFSLILESASTNQTSMYLCASSLIASAFSYEQYFGPGTRLTVT.

The chain employs TRBV7-8 and TRBJ2-3, with 9 nucleotides matching TRBD2. Trimming cost V 2 bases and J 0 bases; bases outside gene matches: 6. CDR1 and CDR2 from the germline V gene are SGHVS and FQNEAQ. The CDR3 is 17 residues long. The chain's CDR3 is CASSLYTSGPSTDTQYF. The CDR3 bases are TGTGCCAGCAGCTTATACACTAGCGGGCCGAGCACAGATACGCAGTATTTT.

This chain links TRBV5-1 with TRBJ1-4; unclear D gene. This CDR3 is built from 14 residues. V lost 7 bases, J lost 0 bases, and 10 bases lay in between. Looked up from germline, CDR1 is SGHRS and CDR2 is YFSETQ. The DNA for the CDR3 is TGCGCCAGCGGAGCCGGTGCAACTAATGAAAAACTGTTTTTT. It encodes CASGAGATNEKLFF. Based on the CDR3 plus reference TRBV5-1 and TRBJ1-4, the full variable domain is KAGVTQTPRYLIKTRGQQVTLSCSPISGHRSVSWYQQTPGQGLQFLFEYFSETQRNKGNFPGRFSGRQFSNSRSEMNVSTLELGDSALYLCASGAGATNEKLFFGSGTQLSVL.